This note documents a single T cell receptor beta chain sequence. Its specific antigen is unknown. Base qualities are missing; no much larger clone stands one base away. CDR3 length: 17 amino acids, cysteine to phenylalanine. The only DNA kept is the CDR3, 51 bases in frame from the first base. Trimming takes 0 bases from V and 3 bases from J, and the germline ends sit 12 bases apart. Based on the germline V gene, the CDR1 and CDR2 sequences are MGHRA and YSYEKL. For TCR beta library preparation, about 2.2 micrograms of genomic DNA was extracted from cryopreserved PBMCs. High-throughput TCR beta sequencing was performed on longitudinal blood samples from CLL patients receiving ibrutinib monotherapy. Patients were enrolled in a phase 2 open-label single-center ibrutinib monotherapy trial. The goal of deep resolution MiSeq sequencing was a depth between 1 in 1 million and 1 in 200,000 T cells, and coverage averaged 10x per clonotype. TCR beta libraries were generated with the immunoSEQ hsTCRB Kit. For the original study's pipeline: ImmunoSEQ Data Assistant and ImmunoSEQ Analyzer were used for data analysis, and V, D and J genes were assigned according to IMGT definitions. Clonality, which ranges from 0 to 1, was calculated as one minus the normalized Shannon entropy of productive rearrangement frequencies. Only overrepresented clonotypes making up at least 0.05% of the repertoire of each patient were included in the public clonotype analysis. Some 13 age-matched healthy donor repertoires from immuneACCESS served as clonality controls. The clones in this table, taken by TCRdb from immuneACCESS, are in-frame only. Not every clone is retained; where verified, under half of the shortfall comes from an unresolved V gene, and the cause of the rest is unknown. That table is the source of V, J and clone size, and D and trimming were worked out from the DNA. Within this sample are roughly 330,000 clones, with 60% to 80% of them counted one time only. The top ten constitute 6% to 6.5% of the sample.

The data belong to a study of cytotoxic CD8 clonotypes in ibrutinib-treated CLL (dated by TCRdb to the early 2020s). With respect to the entire study: In this cohort, over 14 patients were treatment-naive and roughly ten were relapsed/refractory, while under 18 had unmutated IGHV. Responses were partial in 24 patients and complete in 2; after median approximately 69 months follow-up, about 14 stayed in remission and approximately twelve progressed. The response samples were drawn at a median of roughly twelve months into treatment, with a range of about 6 to 36 months. On average, each sample yielded around 250,000 productive templates and over 90,000 productive rearrangements. Of the 90 or so participants in the trial, about 26 had longitudinal samples available. Cryopreserved peripheral blood mononuclear cells were collected at three points: before therapy, at response, and at either sustained remission or disease progression. All remission and progressive disease samples were collected while patients were still receiving ibrutinib. The paper's findings and limits, for the study overall: Public clonotypes were found to be uncommon and were observed to contract or remain stable during treatment; the increase in clonality was shown to reflect expansion of private clonotypes at ibrutinib response. Sustained-remission and progressing patients did not have matched sampling times, and lymph node repertoires were not examined. An increase in clonality was observed at ibrutinib response, with clonality remaining stable during sustained remission and falling back toward baseline at progression. At baseline, clonality was higher than in age-matched healthy donors and showed a strong correlation with circulating CD8+ T-cell counts.

The chain joins TRBV4-1 to TRBJ1-6; TRBD1 is perhaps the D gene, given 5 matching bases. The receptor's source is a human donor with chronic lymphocytic leukemia. Sequenced here: PBMCs, sampled after 36 months of ibrutinib treatment. The sequenced DNA is TGCGCCAGCAGCCAAGATCTCAACAGGTTCTATAATTCACCCCTCCACTTT. It is translated as CASSQDLNRFYNSPLHF.